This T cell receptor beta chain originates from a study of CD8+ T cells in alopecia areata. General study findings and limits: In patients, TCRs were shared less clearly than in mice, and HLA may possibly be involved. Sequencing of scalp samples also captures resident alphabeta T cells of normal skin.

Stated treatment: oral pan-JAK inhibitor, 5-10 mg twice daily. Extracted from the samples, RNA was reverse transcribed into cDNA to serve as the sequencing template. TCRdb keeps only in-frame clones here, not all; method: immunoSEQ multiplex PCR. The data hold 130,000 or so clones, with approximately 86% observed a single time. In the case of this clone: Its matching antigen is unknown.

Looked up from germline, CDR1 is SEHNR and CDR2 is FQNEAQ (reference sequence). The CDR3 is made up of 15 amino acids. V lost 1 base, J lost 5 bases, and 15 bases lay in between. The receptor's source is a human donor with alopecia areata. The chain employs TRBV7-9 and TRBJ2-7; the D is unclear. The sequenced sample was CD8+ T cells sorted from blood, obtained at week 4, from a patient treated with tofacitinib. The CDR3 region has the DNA TGTGCCAGCAGCTTAGTATCGCTAGAAGTGAACGAGCAGTACTTC. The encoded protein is CASSLVSLEVNEQYF. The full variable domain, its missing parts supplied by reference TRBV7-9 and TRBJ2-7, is DTGVSQNPRHKITKRGQNVTFRCDPISEHNRLYWYRQTLGQGPEFLTYFQNEAQLEKSRLLSDRFSAERPKGSFSTLEIQRTEQGDSAMYLCASSLVSLEVNEQYFGPGTRLTVT.